The 25 T cell receptor beta chains in this list originate from one sample, sequenced in a study of human T cells and chemical hapten exposure. MiXCR, run by TCRdb on the RACE reads, gives a single entry per CDR3 protein. The repertoire holds approximately 88,000 distinct CDR3 sequences, with roughly 13% as singletons. Time point specified: patch test 3, about 24 weeks after DPC sensitization. Treatment defined: therapeutic diphenylcyclopropenone sensitization with weekly scalp DPC. The source material was whole blood, sampled in connection with sensitization to the hapten diphenylcyclopropenone (DPC). The receptors derive from a woman aged 45-59 years with alopecia areata. Some clones in this sample may be carry-over from other donors' samples.

This clonotype was found many times. V is TRBV20-1 and J is TRBJ2-3; D uncertain. Per the germline V gene, CDR1 is DFQATT and CDR2 is SNEGSKA (reference sequence). The V end was cut by 3 bases, the J end by 5 bases, with 9 bases between. The length of the CDR3 is 12 residues. As DNA, the CDR3 is TGCAGTGCTAGCCGAGTGGGAGATACGCAGTATTTT. The encoded protein is CSASRVGDTQYF.

The sample holds a few counts of this clonotype. A read error may produce the germline difference seen at one junction end. The chain links TRBV14 to TRBJ2-5, with a tentative D call TRBD2 (5 bases). There are 12 residues in the CDR3. Per the germline V gene, CDR1 is SGHDN and CDR2 is FVKESK. The DNA for the CDR3 is TGTGCCAGCAGCCAAGGCTTCCTAGCTATATCCTTC. It codes for CASSQGFLAISF.

This clonotype was counted ten times or more. The gene calls are TRBV19 and TRBJ2-1; D perhaps matches TRBD2 (6 bases). The CDR3 loop spans 15 amino acids. V lost 1 base and J lost 6, with 13 bases in between. CDR1 and CDR2 from the germline V gene are LNHDA and SQIVND (reference sequence). DNA of the CDR3: TGTGCCAGTAGTATAGCTTCCGGGACTTTCAATGAGCAGTTCTTC. It is translated as CASSIASGTFNEQFF.

This clonotype occurred a few times. The chain uses TRBV6-1 and TRBJ1-2; D call uncertain. Germline CDR1 is MNHNS and CDR2 is SASEGT. Trimming cost V 8 bases and J 0 bases, with 10 bases left between them. The CDR3 runs to 13 residues. The CDR3: CASQRITNYGYTF. CDR3 in DNA: TGTGCCAGCCAGAGAATCACTAACTATGGCTACACCTTC.

This clonotype was seen more than once but under ten times. This chain uses TRBV20-1 with TRBJ2-1; possibly TRBD2 for D (6 bases). CDR3 length equals 16 residues. The V gene lost 6 bases and the J gene lost 0 bases, with 18 bases spanning the gap. In germline, CDR1 is DFQATT, CDR2 SNEGSKA (reference sequence). CDR3 protein: CSARDFRRSSYNEQFF. The CDR3 DNA follows: TGCAGTGCACGGGACTTCCGCAGAAGCTCCTACAATGAGCAGTTCTTC.

This clonotype has a count of ten or more. The rearrangement links TRBV5-1 to TRBJ2-5; a possible D gene is TRBD1 (8 bases). The CDR3 length is 16 residues. The germline V and J ends were trimmed by 2 bases and 4 bases, with 18 bases remaining between them. Germline V gene data show CDR1 as SGHRS and CDR2 as YFSETQ. Here the CDR3 DNA reads TGCGCCAGCAGCTTAGCGGGATCAGGGACAGGAGAGACCCAGTACTTC. Residues: CASSLAGSGTGETQYF.

Many counts were recorded for this clonotype. This chain connects TRBV5-1 to TRBJ2-2; tentatively, D is TRBD1 or TRBD2 (6 bases each). With 3 bases removed from V and 7 bases from J, the gap between germline ends came to 10 bases. The CDR3 has 13 amino acids. Germline-derived CDR1 and CDR2 are SGHRS and YFSETQ. DNA for the CDR3: TGCGCCAGCAGCTCGGGGGCGCTCGGGGAGCTGTTTTTT. This encodes CASSSGALGELFF.

There are many counts of this clonotype. The rearrangement links TRBV29-1 to TRBJ1-1; D perhaps matches TRBD1 (6 bases). Germline CDR1 reads SQVTM; CDR2 reads ANQGSEA. Trimming shortened V by 7 bases and J by 11 bases, and 20 bases separated the two germline ends. CDR3 length equals 12 residues. Here the CDR3 reads CSGTPGQGLAFF. In nucleotides, the CDR3 is TGCAGCGGAACGCCGGGACAAGGATTGGCTTTCTTT. Drawing the rest from reference TRBV29-1 and TRBJ1-1, the complete variable domain is SAVISQKPSRDICQRGTSLTIQCQVDSQVTMMFWYRQQPGQSLTLIATANQGSEATYESGFVIDKFPISRPNLTFSTLTVSNMSPEDSSIYLCSGTPGQGLAFFGQGTRLTVV.

The chain recombines TRBV20-1 with TRBJ1-2; possible D gene TRBD1, 5 bases. From germline, CDR1 is DFQATT and CDR2 SNEGSKA (reference sequence). V was shortened by 0 bases and J by 6 bases, with 11 bases between the two germline ends. The CDR3 is 13 residues long. The CDR3 here is CSARDRQIDGYTF. CDR3 nucleotides: TGCAGTGCTAGAGATAGACAGATCGATGGCTACACCTTC.

This clonotype was detected only a few times. The rearrangement links TRBV10-3 to TRBJ1-1; 8 bases agree with TRBD1. The V gene end was trimmed by 6 bases and the J gene end by 4 bases; junction bases not matched to a gene: 7. CDR3 length: 14 residues. CDR1 is ENHRY and CDR2 is SYGVKD in the germline V gene. The CDR3 bases are TGTGCCATCAGGCAGACAGGGGAGGGCACTGAAGCTTTCTTT. Translated: CAIRQTGEGTEAFF.

The chain uses TRBV29-1 and TRBJ1-1; D gene unclear. From germline, CDR1 is SQVTM and CDR2 ANQGSEA. This CDR3 contains 14 residues. Trimming cost V 6 bases and J 0 bases, with 14 bases left between them. CDR3 bases: TGCAGCGTGGAGGCCAGATTTATGAACACTGAAGCTTTCTTT. Translated: CSVEARFMNTEAFF.

This clonotype was seen ten or more times. The chain couples TRBV7-6 to TRBJ2-3; TRBD1 might be the D (6 bases). CDR1 is SGHVS and CDR2 is FNYEAQ in the germline V gene. This CDR3 spans 15 amino acids. V was trimmed by 5 bases and J by 2 bases, leaving 14 bases between them. For the CDR3, the DNA is TGTGCCAGCAGCCAGGGGCGAGGGAACACAGATACGCAGTATTTT. It codes for CASSQGRGNTDTQYF.

This clonotype was seen only once. This chain uses TRBV7-6 with TRBJ2-5; 8 nucleotides line up with TRBD2. The CDR3 sequence is 15 residues long. Germline assignment: CDR1 SGHVS and CDR2 FNYEAQ. The V segment lost 1 base and the J segment 0 bases; nucleotides outside the gene matches: 1. CDR3 nucleotides: TGTGCCAGCAGCTTAGAACTAGCGGACCAAGAGACCCAGTACTTC. Amino acids: CASSLELADQETQYF.

The chain joins TRBV7-8 to TRBJ1-6; D possibly corresponds to TRBD1 (6 bases). Per the germline V gene, CDR1 is SGHVS and CDR2 is FQNEAQ. Trimming took 2 bases from V and 0 from J, leaving 8 bases between them. This CDR3 spans 16 amino acids. CDR3 bases: TGTGCCAGCAGCTTACAGGGGAGCTCCTATAATTCACCCCTCCACTTT. Amino acid sequence: CASSLQGSSYNSPLHF.

The rearrangement links TRBV25-1 to TRBJ1-6; no clear D. This CDR3 region has 13 residues. Looked up from germline, CDR1 is MGHDK and CDR2 is SYGVNS. The V gene lost 4 bases and the J gene lost 8 bases, with 9 bases spanning the gap. In nucleotides, the CDR3 is TGTGCCAGCAGTGCCATCGCGGATTCACCCCTCCACTTT. It specifies CASSAIADSPLHF.

This clonotype was counted between two and nine times. V and J are TRBV13 and TRBJ2-1; no firm D call. The CDR3 extends over 12 amino acids. The germline gives CDR1 PRHDT, CDR2 FYEKMQ (reference sequence). V was cut by 5 bases and J by 6 bases, with 8 bases left in between. CDR3 DNA sequence: TGTGCCAGCAGCCTCCGGCGCAATGAGCAGTTCTTC. Protein sequence: CASSLRRNEQFF.

This clonotype was seen a few times. This chain uses TRBV2 with TRBJ2-2, with 8 bases lining up with TRBD1. Germline V gene data show CDR1 as SNHLY and CDR2 as FYNNEI. The trim removed 4 bases at V and 4 bases at J, leaving 5 bases unmatched. The CDR3 is 15 residues long. The CDR3, as DNA: TGTGCCAGCAGTGGGACAGGGAAGGGCACCGGGGAGCTGTTTTTT. Its translation is CASSGTGKGTGELFF.

This clonotype was observed a handful of times. The chain is built from TRBV15 and TRBJ2-7, with 7 nucleotides matching TRBD2. In germline, CDR1 is LNHNV, CDR2 YYDKDF (reference sequence). The CDR3 totals 13 residues. V gave up 0 bases and J gave up 7 bases; unmatched junction bases: 3. CDR3 nucleotide sequence: TGTGCCACCAGCAGAGATCGGGGGGAAGAGCAGTACTTC. Translation: CATSRDRGEEQYF.

This clonotype was seen repeatedly, ten times or more. This chain connects TRBV11-2 to TRBJ2-5, with D maybe TRBD1 (5 bases). The CDR3 has 13 amino acids. V was trimmed by 3 bases and J by 2 bases, leaving 7 bases between them. Germline CDR1 SGHAT, CDR2 FQNNGV. The CDR3 loop is CASSLTVQETQYF. As DNA, the CDR3 is TGTGCCAGCAGCTTGACAGTTCAAGAGACCCAGTACTTC.

This clonotype has more than one count but fewer than ten. The V and J genes are TRBV20-1 and TRBJ2-5, with a weak D call TRBD1 (6 bases). Germline CDR1 and CDR2: DFQATT and SNEGSKA (reference sequence). Deletions cut 1 base from V and 0 bases from J, with 9 bases between. This CDR3 region has 14 residues. The chain's CDR3 is CSARAQGYQETQYF. Written as DNA, the CDR3 is TGCAGTGCTAGAGCACAGGGTTACCAAGAGACCCAGTACTTC.

The rearrangement uses TRBV20-1 and TRBJ1-1, with TRBD1 as a possible D gene (6 bases). Trimming pared 4 bases from V and 7 bases from J, leaving 16 bases between. CDR3 length equals 13 residues. Germline CDR1 and CDR2: DFQATT and SNEGSKA (reference sequence). DNA of the CDR3: TGCAGTGCTAAAGGGGGACGGGGCCTTGAAGCTTTCTTT. It yields the protein CSAKGGRGLEAFF.

The rearrangement links TRBV6-6 to TRBJ1-3, with TRBD1 matching over 7 bases. This CDR3 has 16 residues. The V gene end was trimmed by 7 bases and the J gene end by 0 bases; junction bases not matched to a gene: 9. CDR1 is MNHNY, CDR2 SVGAGI, per germline (reference sequence). CDR3 nucleotide sequence: TGTGCCAGCAAACCAGGGGGATCCAACTCTGGAAACACCATATATTTT. This gives the protein CASKPGGSNSGNTIYF.

This clonotype was detected only a few times. This chain joins TRBV20-1 and TRBJ1-2; TRBD1 aligns across 10 bases. The CDR3 runs to 15 residues. Losses at the gene ends were 1 base for V and 1 base for J; bases not matched to a gene: 3. CDR1 is DFQATT, CDR2 SNEGSKA, per germline (reference sequence). The CDR3 loop is CSARVGQGGNYGYTF. The CDR3 bases are TGCAGTGCTAGAGTCGGACAGGGGGGTAACTATGGCTACACCTTC.

This clonotype has at least ten counts. The chain employs TRBV9 and TRBJ2-7; D is perhaps TRBD1 (5 bases). The CDR3 totals 14 residues. Germline CDR1 reads SGDLS; CDR2 reads YYNGEE. V was trimmed by 0 bases and J by 0 bases, leaving 7 bases between them. The CDR3 DNA sequence: TGTGCCAGCAGCGTAGTCGACAGCTCCTACGAGCAGTACTTC. It encodes CASSVVDSSYEQYF.

This clonotype was seen only a few times. This chain connects TRBV4-2 to TRBJ2-7; unclear D gene. The CDR3 sequence is 14 residues long. In germline, CDR1 is LGHNA, CDR2 YNFKEQ. The germline V and J ends were trimmed by 0 bases and 2 bases, with 8 bases remaining between them. CDR3 bases: TGTGCCAGCAGCCAAGATGTCAGCACCTACGAGCAGTACTTC. This gives the protein CASSQDVSTYEQYF.